A selection of T cell receptor beta chains follows, all from one sample in a study of T-cell reconstitution after alpha-beta-depleted transplantation in children. TCRdb analysed the PCR reads with MiXCR anew, one entry per CDR3 protein. Here the sample spans around 190,000 distinct CDR3 sequences, 6.6% being singletons. This specimen was PBMCs, taken before TCRalphabeta/CD19-depleted stem cell transplant. All receptors come from a boy aged 2-9 years with acute lymphoblastic leukemia, due to receive a stem cell transplant. Each CDR3 is given with its conserved first and last residue. Each record gives: CDR3 length, D gene, J gene, clone size, V gene, CDR3 protein, CDR3 DNA. A D gene is named only where the DNA matches it firmly. Rows give clone size only sometimes, using once, few, many, or a class for an expanded clone.

CDR3 length: 12
D gene: -
J gene: TRBJ2-2
clone size: few
V gene: TRBV7-9
CDR3 protein: CASSLGLVELFF
CDR3 DNA: TGTGCCAGCAGCTTAGGTCTGGTGGAGCTGTTTTTT

CDR3 length: 13
D gene: TRBD2
J gene: TRBJ2-5
clone size: -
V gene: TRBV20-1
CDR3 protein: CSASHGGAGAQYF
CDR3 DNA: TGCAGTGCTAGTCACGGGGGGGCCGGGGCCCAGTACTTC

CDR3 length: 16
D gene: -
J gene: TRBJ1-4
clone size: few
V gene: TRBV19
CDR3 protein: CASSTGTAGTNEKLFF
CDR3 DNA: TGTGCCAGTAGTACCGGGACCGCCGGCACTAATGAAAAACTGTTTTTT

CDR3 length: 15
D gene: -
J gene: TRBJ1-5
clone size: -
V gene: TRBV5-5
CDR3 protein: CASSFGTGMGQPQHF
CDR3 DNA: TGTGCCAGCAGCTTTGGCACGGGGATGGGTCAGCCCCAGCATTTT

CDR3 length: 13
D gene: -
J gene: TRBJ1-2
clone size: -
V gene: TRBV6-2/TRBV6-3
CDR3 protein: CASRTGTDYGYTF
CDR3 DNA: TGTGCCAGCAGAACCGGGACGGACTATGGCTACACCTTC

CDR3 length: 15
D gene: -
J gene: TRBJ2-3
clone size: many
V gene: TRBV7-2
CDR3 protein: CASSLTLGDTDTQYF
CDR3 DNA: TGTGCCAGCAGCTTAACTTTAGGGGACACAGATACGCAGTATTTT

CDR3 length: 12
D gene: TRBD1
J gene: TRBJ2-7
clone size: -
V gene: TRBV30
CDR3 protein: CAWTRTGVEQYF
CDR3 DNA: TGTGCCTGGACCAGAACAGGGGTCGAGCAGTACTTC

CDR3 length: 12
D gene: -
J gene: TRBJ2-2
clone size: -
V gene: TRBV9
CDR3 protein: CASRDNTGELFF
CDR3 DNA: TGTGCCAGCAGGGATAACACCGGGGAGCTGTTTTTT

CDR3 length: 13
D gene: -
J gene: TRBJ2-2
clone size: many
V gene: TRBV29-1
CDR3 protein: CSAARGTTGELFF
CDR3 DNA: TGCAGCGCCGCCCGGGGTACCACCGGGGAGCTGTTTTTT

CDR3 length: 15
D gene: -
J gene: TRBJ1-1
clone size: -
V gene: TRBV25-1
CDR3 protein: CASSEFQSKNTEAFF
CDR3 DNA: TGTGCCAGCAGTGAGTTCCAAAGTAAGAACACTGAAGCTTTCTTT

CDR3 length: 15
D gene: TRBD2
J gene: TRBJ2-7
clone size: few
V gene: TRBV7-9
CDR3 protein: CASSSVAGLSYEQYF
CDR3 DNA: TGTGCCAGCAGCTCTGTAGCGGGCCTCTCCTACGAGCAGTACTTC

CDR3 length: 14
D gene: -
J gene: TRBJ2-1
clone size: many
V gene: TRBV10-2
CDR3 protein: CASRTRGPYNEQFF
CDR3 DNA: TGCGCCAGCAGGACACGGGGGCCGTACAATGAGCAGTTCTTC

CDR3 length: 15
D gene: TRBD2
J gene: TRBJ2-7
clone size: many
V gene: TRBV12-3/TRBV12-4
CDR3 protein: CASRASGSNTGEQYF
CDR3 DNA: TGTGCCAGCAGGGCTAGCGGGTCCAATACGGGGGAGCAGTACTTC

CDR3 length: 14
D gene: TRBD2
J gene: TRBJ2-7
clone size: many
V gene: TRBV3-1
CDR3 protein: CASSRTSGGYEQYF
CDR3 DNA: TGTGCCAGCAGCCGCACTAGCGGGGGTTACGAGCAGTACTTC

CDR3 length: 14
D gene: TRBD1
J gene: TRBJ1-6
clone size: many
V gene: TRBV4-3
CDR3 protein: CASSRDSYNSPLHF
CDR3 DNA: TGCGCCAGCAGCCGGGACAGCTATAATTCACCCCTCCACTTT

CDR3 length: 14
D gene: -
J gene: TRBJ2-5
clone size: few
V gene: TRBV28
CDR3 protein: CASSFRGISETQYF
CDR3 DNA: TGTGCCAGCAGTTTCCGGGGGATCTCGGAGACCCAGTACTTC

CDR3 length: 11
D gene: TRBD2
J gene: TRBJ2-1
clone size: many
V gene: TRBV7-2
CDR3 protein: CASSFLAEKFF
CDR3 DNA: TGTGCCAGCAGCTTTCTAGCGGAGAAGTTCTTC

CDR3 length: 15
D gene: -
J gene: TRBJ2-1
clone size: -
V gene: TRBV6-1
CDR3 protein: CASTRDGSSYNEQFF
CDR3 DNA: TGTGCCAGTACTAGGGACGGGAGCTCCTACAATGAGCAGTTCTTC

CDR3 length: 17
D gene: TRBD1
J gene: TRBJ2-2
clone size: -
V gene: TRBV9
CDR3 protein: CASSVQIRTGDTGELFF
CDR3 DNA: TGTGCCAGCAGCGTACAGATAAGGACAGGGGACACCGGGGAGCTGTTTTTT

CDR3 length: 15
D gene: TRBD2
J gene: TRBJ2-5
clone size: -
V gene: TRBV4-2
CDR3 protein: CASSQGGQGGETQYF
CDR3 DNA: TGTGCCAGCAGCCAAGGTGGGCAGGGAGGGGAGACCCAGTACTTC

CDR3 length: 14
D gene: -
J gene: TRBJ2-7
clone size: many
V gene: TRBV20-1
CDR3 protein: CSVWRTGTNYEQYF
CDR3 DNA: TGCAGTGTCTGGAGGACAGGGACTAACTACGAGCAGTACTTC

CDR3 length: 18
D gene: -
J gene: TRBJ1-5
clone size: many
V gene: TRBV7-8
CDR3 protein: CASSLARWQESINHPQHF
CDR3 DNA: TGTGCCAGCAGCTTAGCACGCTGGCAGGAAAGCATCAATCACCCCCAGCATTTT

CDR3 length: 15
D gene: -
J gene: TRBJ2-2
clone size: many
V gene: TRBV2
CDR3 protein: CASSESAASTGELFF
CDR3 DNA: TGTGCCAGCAGTGAATCGGCAGCTTCCACCGGGGAGCTGTTTTTT

CDR3 length: 14
D gene: -
J gene: TRBJ2-1
clone size: -
V gene: TRBV12-3/TRBV12-4
CDR3 protein: CASSGDREYNEQFF
CDR3 DNA: TGTGCCAGCAGTGGGGACCGCGAATACAATGAGCAGTTCTTC

CDR3 length: 15
D gene: TRBD2
J gene: TRBJ2-7
clone size: many
V gene: TRBV10-3
CDR3 protein: CAISESSGVRYEQYF
CDR3 DNA: TGTGCCATCAGTGAGTCGAGCGGGGTACGCTACGAGCAGTACTTC

CDR3 length: 17
D gene: TRBD2
J gene: TRBJ2-3
clone size: few
V gene: TRBV7-9
CDR3 protein: CASSLSGTSGGTDTQYF
CDR3 DNA: TGTGCCAGCAGCCTGTCCGGGACTAGCGGGGGCACAGATACGCAGTATTTT

CDR3 length: 16
D gene: -
J gene: TRBJ2-3
clone size: many
V gene: TRBV5-1
CDR3 protein: CASSLMGSGSTDTQYF
CDR3 DNA: TGCGCCAGCAGCTTGATGGGATCGGGCAGCACAGATACGCAGTATTTT

CDR3 length: 18
D gene: TRBD2
J gene: TRBJ2-4
clone size: few
V gene: TRBV18
CDR3 protein: CASSHDIGLAGGSDIQYF
CDR3 DNA: TGTGCCAGCTCGCATGACATCGGACTAGCGGGAGGATCGGACATTCAGTACTTC

CDR3 length: 15
D gene: -
J gene: TRBJ2-7
clone size: many
V gene: TRBV10-3
CDR3 protein: CAISQGGTDPYEQYF
CDR3 DNA: TGTGCCATCAGTCAAGGCGGGACAGACCCCTACGAGCAGTACTTC

CDR3 length: 14
D gene: -
J gene: TRBJ1-5
clone size: many
V gene: TRBV20-1
CDR3 protein: CSARTEYSNQPQHF
CDR3 DNA: TGCAGTGCCCGGACGGAATATAGCAATCAGCCCCAGCATTTT

CDR3 length: 16
D gene: -
J gene: TRBJ1-1
clone size: -
V gene: TRBV11-2
CDR3 protein: CASSLEGGSLNTEAFF
CDR3 DNA: TGTGCCAGCAGCTTAGAGGGAGGGAGCTTGAACACTGAAGCTTTCTTT

CDR3 length: 15
D gene: -
J gene: TRBJ1-3
clone size: many
V gene: TRBV5-1
CDR3 protein: CASSLRYRGGNTIYF
CDR3 DNA: TGCGCCAGCAGCTTGAGATATCGTGGAGGAAACACCATATATTTT

CDR3 length: 17
D gene: TRBD2
J gene: TRBJ2-1
clone size: many
V gene: TRBV5-1
CDR3 protein: CASSAGLAGNSYNEQFF
CDR3 DNA: TGCGCCAGCAGCGCTGGACTAGCGGGAAACTCCTACAATGAGCAGTTCTTC

CDR3 length: 20
D gene: -
J gene: TRBJ2-1
clone size: many
V gene: TRBV12-3/TRBV12-4
CDR3 protein: CASSSQYESSGRGTYNEQFF
CDR3 DNA: TGTGCCAGCAGTTCCCAATACGAGTCCTCAGGGAGGGGGACTTACAATGAGCAGTTCTTC

CDR3 length: 15
D gene: -
J gene: TRBJ2-7
clone size: many
V gene: TRBV28
CDR3 protein: CASSFLKASTYEQYF
CDR3 DNA: TGTGCCAGCAGTTTTTTAAAGGCCAGCACCTACGAGCAGTACTTC

CDR3 length: 12
D gene: -
J gene: TRBJ2-1
clone size: many
V gene: TRBV28
CDR3 protein: CASTTGVNEQFF
CDR3 DNA: TGTGCCAGCACTACGGGAGTGAATGAGCAGTTCTTC

CDR3 length: 16
D gene: -
J gene: TRBJ1-4
clone size: few
V gene: TRBV15
CDR3 protein: CATSRASLSEGEKLFF
CDR3 DNA: TGTGCCACCAGCAGAGCGTCCTTATCTGAGGGTGAAAAACTGTTTTTT

CDR3 length: 17
D gene: -
J gene: TRBJ2-2
clone size: -
V gene: TRBV19
CDR3 protein: CASTIDSQFGNTGELFF
CDR3 DNA: TGTGCCAGTACCATAGACAGTCAATTCGGAAACACCGGGGAGCTGTTTTTT

CDR3 length: 13
D gene: TRBD2
J gene: TRBJ2-1
clone size: many
V gene: TRBV12-3/TRBV12-4
CDR3 protein: CASTSGRTDEQFF
CDR3 DNA: TGTGCCAGCACAAGCGGGAGAACCGATGAGCAGTTCTTC

CDR3 length: 14
D gene: -
J gene: TRBJ2-7
clone size: -
V gene: TRBV14
CDR3 protein: CASRLGRQLCEQYF
CDR3 DNA: TGTGCCAGCAGGTTGGGACGGCAGCTTTGCGAGCAGTACTTC

CDR3 length: 14
D gene: -
J gene: TRBJ1-1
clone size: many
V gene: TRBV5-1
CDR3 protein: CASSVGGTGSEAFF
CDR3 DNA: TGCGCCAGCAGCGTCGGCGGAACAGGGTCTGAAGCTTTCTTT

CDR3 length: 13
D gene: -
J gene: TRBJ2-1
clone size: -
V gene: TRBV29-1
CDR3 protein: CSVGTVYYNEQFF
CDR3 DNA: TGCAGCGTTGGGACAGTCTACTACAATGAGCAGTTCTTC

CDR3 length: 14
D gene: TRBD1
J gene: TRBJ1-1
clone size: few
V gene: TRBV27
CDR3 protein: CASSIGTGRGEAFF
CDR3 DNA: TGTGCCAGCAGTATAGGGACAGGGCGTGGTGAAGCTTTCTTT

CDR3 length: 15
D gene: TRBD2
J gene: TRBJ2-2
clone size: many
V gene: TRBV5-1
CDR3 protein: CASSLGTSNTGELFF
CDR3 DNA: TGTGCCAGCAGCTTAGGGACTAGCAACACCGGGGAGCTGTTTTTT

CDR3 length: 16
D gene: TRBD2
J gene: TRBJ2-7
clone size: many
V gene: TRBV6-2/TRBV6-3
CDR3 protein: CASSYPGLAGLYEQYF
CDR3 DNA: TGTGCCAGCAGTTACCCCGGACTAGCGGGATTATACGAGCAGTACTTC

CDR3 length: 13
D gene: -
J gene: TRBJ2-7
clone size: -
V gene: TRBV7-6
CDR3 protein: CASSLAGIYEQYF
CDR3 DNA: TGTGCCAGCAGCTTAGCGGGGATCTACGAGCAGTACTTC

CDR3 length: 15
D gene: TRBD1
J gene: TRBJ2-3
clone size: many
V gene: TRBV29-1
CDR3 protein: CSVEGDRVRSDTQYF
CDR3 DNA: TGCAGCGTTGAAGGGGACAGGGTCCGATCAGATACGCAGTATTTT

CDR3 length: 11
D gene: -
J gene: TRBJ2-5
clone size: -
V gene: TRBV3-1
CDR3 protein: CASRLKETQYF
CDR3 DNA: TGTGCCAGCAGACTAAAAGAGACCCAGTACTTC

CDR3 length: 15
D gene: -
J gene: TRBJ1-5
clone size: many
V gene: TRBV4-3
CDR3 protein: CASSQGLEEYQPQHF
CDR3 DNA: TGCGCCAGCAGCCAAGGTCTGGAAGAGTATCAGCCCCAGCATTTT

CDR3 length: 14
D gene: -
J gene: TRBJ2-5
clone size: -
V gene: TRBV29-1
CDR3 protein: CSAEGGRLQETQYF
CDR3 DNA: TGCAGCGCCGAAGGAGGGCGCCTCCAGGAGACCCAGTACTTC

CDR3 length: 16
D gene: TRBD1
J gene: TRBJ2-2
clone size: -
V gene: TRBV5-5
CDR3 protein: CASSPRGTGRAGELFF
CDR3 DNA: TGTGCCAGCAGCCCCCGGGGGACAGGGCGAGCCGGGGAGCTGTTTTTT

CDR3 length: 13
D gene: -
J gene: TRBJ1-1
clone size: -
V gene: TRBV20-1
CDR3 protein: CSARWRMNTEAFF
CDR3 DNA: TGCAGTGCTAGATGGCGGATGAACACTGAAGCTTTCTTT